This T cell receptor beta chain was sequenced for a study of control samples from healthy donors and cancer patients. Profiling relied on immunoSEQ multiplex PCR, and the TCRdb table lists in-frame clones only, not all of them. This table holds approximately 70,000 clones, about 80% found once. The CDR3 has 15 residues. V was pared by 5 bases and J by 0 bases, with 12 bases between. Germline V gene sequence: CDR1 SGHTA, CDR2 FQGTGA. V gene TRBV7-3 combines with J gene TRBJ2-3, with a possible D match to TRBD2 (6 bases). This TCR was recovered from a man aged 50 or older in good health. The specimen sequenced was blood. In DNA form, the CDR3 reads TGTGCCAGCAGCCCGGCGGGGCGAAGCACAGATACGCAGTATTTT. It codes for CASSPAGRSTDTQYF.